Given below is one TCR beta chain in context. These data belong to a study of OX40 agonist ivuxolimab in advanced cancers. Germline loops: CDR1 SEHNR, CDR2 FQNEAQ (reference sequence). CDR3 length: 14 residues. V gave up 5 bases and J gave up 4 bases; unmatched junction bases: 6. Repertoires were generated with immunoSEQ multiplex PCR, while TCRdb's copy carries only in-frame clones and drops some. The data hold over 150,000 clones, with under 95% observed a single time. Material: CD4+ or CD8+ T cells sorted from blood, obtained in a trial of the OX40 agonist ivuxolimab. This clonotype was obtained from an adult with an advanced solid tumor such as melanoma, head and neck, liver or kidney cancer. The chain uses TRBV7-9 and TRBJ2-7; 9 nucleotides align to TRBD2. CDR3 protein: CASSRGGVVYEQYF. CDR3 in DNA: TGTGCCAGCAGCCGCGGGGGGGTAGTTTACGAGCAGTACTTC.